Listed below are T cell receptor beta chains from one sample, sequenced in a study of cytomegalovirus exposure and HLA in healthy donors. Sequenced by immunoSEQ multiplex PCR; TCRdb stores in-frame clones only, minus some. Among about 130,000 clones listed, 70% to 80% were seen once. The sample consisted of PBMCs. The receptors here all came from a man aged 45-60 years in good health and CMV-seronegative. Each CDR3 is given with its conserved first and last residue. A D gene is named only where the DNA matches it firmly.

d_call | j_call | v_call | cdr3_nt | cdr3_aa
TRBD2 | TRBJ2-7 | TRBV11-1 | TGTGCCAGCAGCGCGTCGACTAGCCACTACGAGCAGTACTTC | CASSASTSHYEQYF
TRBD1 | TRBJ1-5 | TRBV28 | TGTGCCAGCAGTTTATCCGGAGGGACAGGCAATCAGCCCCAGCATTTT | CASSLSGGTGNQPQHF
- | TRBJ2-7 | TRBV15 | TGTGCCACCAGCAGTCTGGAGAGCTCCTACGAGCAGTACTTC | CATSSLESSYEQYF
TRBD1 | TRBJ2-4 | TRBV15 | TGTGCCACCAGCAGTGGACAGGGGCGAAAAAACATTCAGTACTTC | CATSSGQGRKNIQYF
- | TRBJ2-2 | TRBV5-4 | TGTGCCAGCAGCTCCCCTTCTGGGGGCCGGAACACCGGGGAGCTGTTTTTT | CASSSPSGGRNTGELFF
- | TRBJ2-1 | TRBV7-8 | TGTGCCAGCAGCTTAGGACGAGGAGATGGCAATGAGCAGTTCTTC | CASSLGRGDGNEQFF
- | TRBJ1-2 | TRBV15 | TGTGCCACCAGCAGAGCCTCGACAGGATATGGCTACACCTTC | CATSRASTGYGYTF
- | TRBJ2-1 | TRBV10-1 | TGCGCCAGCAGTGAGAGCCGGGGAGAGCAGTTCTTC | CASSESRGEQFF
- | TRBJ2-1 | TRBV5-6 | TGTGCCAGCAGCTTCAACAATGAGCAGTTCTTC | CASSFNNEQFF
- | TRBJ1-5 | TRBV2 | TGTGCCAGCAGTGAGGAACAGGGATTGCCTCAGCCCCAGCATTTT | CASSEEQGLPQPQHF
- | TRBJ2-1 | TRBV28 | TGTGCCAGCAGTTTAGTCTCCAGCGGAATCAATGAGCAGTTCTTC | CASSLVSSGINEQFF